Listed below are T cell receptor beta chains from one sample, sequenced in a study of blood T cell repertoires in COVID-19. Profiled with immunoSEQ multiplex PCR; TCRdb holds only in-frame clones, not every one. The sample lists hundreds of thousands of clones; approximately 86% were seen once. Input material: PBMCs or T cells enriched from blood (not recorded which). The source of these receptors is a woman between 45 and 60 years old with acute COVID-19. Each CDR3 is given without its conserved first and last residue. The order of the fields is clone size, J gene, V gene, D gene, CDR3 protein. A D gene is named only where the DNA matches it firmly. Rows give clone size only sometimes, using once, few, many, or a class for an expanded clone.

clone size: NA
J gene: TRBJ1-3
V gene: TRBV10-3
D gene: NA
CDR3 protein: AISEWGTSSGNTIY

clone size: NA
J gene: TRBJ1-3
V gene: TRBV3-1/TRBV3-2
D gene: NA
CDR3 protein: ASSQTPGAGNTIY

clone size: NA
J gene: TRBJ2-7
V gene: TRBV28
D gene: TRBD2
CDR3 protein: ASSFYGTSRVYEQY

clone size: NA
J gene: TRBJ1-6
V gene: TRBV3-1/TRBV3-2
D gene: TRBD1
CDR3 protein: ASSQGQGENSPLH

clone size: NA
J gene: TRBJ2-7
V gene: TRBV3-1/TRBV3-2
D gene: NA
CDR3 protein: ASSPWTNTYEQY

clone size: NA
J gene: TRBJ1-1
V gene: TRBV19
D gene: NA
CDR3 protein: ASSIMAGIGGEAF

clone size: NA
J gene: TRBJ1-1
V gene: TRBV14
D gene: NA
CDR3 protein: ASSLNTGNMNTEAF

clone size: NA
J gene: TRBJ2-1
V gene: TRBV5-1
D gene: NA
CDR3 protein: ASSHNNEQF

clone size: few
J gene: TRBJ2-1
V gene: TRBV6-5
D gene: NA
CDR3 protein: ASSYWQGSYNEQF

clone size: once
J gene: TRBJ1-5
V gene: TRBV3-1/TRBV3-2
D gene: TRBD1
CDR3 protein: ASSQGGQGGQPQH

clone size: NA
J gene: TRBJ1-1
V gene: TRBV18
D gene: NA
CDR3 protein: ASSPGGGNTEAF